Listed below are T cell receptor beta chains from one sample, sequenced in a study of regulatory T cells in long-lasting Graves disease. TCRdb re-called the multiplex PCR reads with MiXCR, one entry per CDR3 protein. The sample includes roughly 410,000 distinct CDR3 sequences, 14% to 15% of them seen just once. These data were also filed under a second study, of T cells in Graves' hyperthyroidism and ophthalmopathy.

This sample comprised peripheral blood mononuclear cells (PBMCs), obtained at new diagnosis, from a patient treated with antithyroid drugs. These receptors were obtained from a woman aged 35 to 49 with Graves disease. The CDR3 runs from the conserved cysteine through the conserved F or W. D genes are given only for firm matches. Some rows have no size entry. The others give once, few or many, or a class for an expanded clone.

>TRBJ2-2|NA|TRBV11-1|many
CASRKTATGELFF
TGTGCCAGCAGGAAGACAGCCACCGGGGAGCTGTTTTTT
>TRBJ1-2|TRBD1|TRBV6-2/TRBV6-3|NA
CASGDRVFGYTF
TGTGCCAGCGGGGACAGGGTTTTTGGCTACACCTTC
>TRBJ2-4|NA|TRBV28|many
CASSPPRGPSAKNIQYF
TGTGCCAGCAGTCCCCCGCGCGGCCCGTCAGCCAAAAACATTCAGTACTTC
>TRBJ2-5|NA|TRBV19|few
CASSIEVVGATQYF
TGTGCCAGTAGTATAGAAGTAGTAGGCGCGACCCAGTACTTC
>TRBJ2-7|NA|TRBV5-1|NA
CAGSQSGEQYF
TGCGCCGGCAGCCAGTCTGGCGAGCAGTACTTC
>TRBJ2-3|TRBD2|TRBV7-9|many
CASSPTTSGFTDTQYF
TGTGCCAGCAGCCCGACGACTAGCGGGTTTACAGATACGCAGTATTTT
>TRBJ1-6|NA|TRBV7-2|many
CASSLDQIHSPLHF
TGTGCCAGCAGCTTAGATCAGATACATTCACCCCTCCACTTT
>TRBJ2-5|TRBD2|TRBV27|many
CASSLGREGGETQYF
TGTGCCAGCAGTTTAGGGCGGGAGGGAGGAGAGACCCAGTACTTC
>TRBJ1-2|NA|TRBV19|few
CASSIVSGSHYGYTF
TGTGCCAGTAGTATCGTCAGCGGAAGCCATTATGGCTACACCTTC
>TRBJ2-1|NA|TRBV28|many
CASSFPRWLASYNEQFF
TGTGCCAGCAGTTTTCCTAGGTGGCTAGCCTCCTACAATGAGCAGTTCTTC
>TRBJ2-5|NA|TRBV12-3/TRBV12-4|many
CASSQQNQETQYF
TGTGCCAGCAGCCAACAGAATCAAGAGACCCAGTACTTC
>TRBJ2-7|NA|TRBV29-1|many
CSVPTGFGEQYF
TGCAGCGTACCCACAGGGTTTGGGGAGCAGTACTTC
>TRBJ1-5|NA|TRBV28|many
CASSWPQGLGSNQPQHF
TGTGCCAGCAGTTGGCCCCAGGGGTTGGGGAGTAATCAGCCCCAGCATTTT
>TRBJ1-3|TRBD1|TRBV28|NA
CASSLLQGGTGNTIYF
TGTGCCAGCAGTTTATTACAGGGGGGGACTGGAAACACCATATATTTT
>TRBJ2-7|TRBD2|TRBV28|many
CASSSPSVGLAGVWEQYF
TGTGCCAGCAGTTCCCCCTCCGTGGGACTAGCGGGAGTTTGGGAGCAGTACTTC
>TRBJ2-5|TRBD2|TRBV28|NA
CASSSPSGRLLVGTQYF
TGTGCCAGCAGTTCCCCTAGCGGGAGACTCCTAGTCGGGACCCAGTACTTC
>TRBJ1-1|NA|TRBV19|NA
CASSIAMRTEAFF
TGTGCCAGTAGTATCGCGATGAGGACTGAAGCTTTCTTT
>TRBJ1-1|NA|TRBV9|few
CASSASHGQNTEAFF
TGTGCCAGCAGCGCATCTCACGGACAGAACACTGAAGCTTTCTTT
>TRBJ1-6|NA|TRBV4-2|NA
CASSQAFGSDGSPPHF
TGTGCCAGCAGCCAGGCCTTTGGCAGCGATGGATCACCCCCCCACTTT
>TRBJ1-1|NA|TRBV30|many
CAWSPGTFNTEAFF
TGTGCCTGGAGCCCCGGGACCTTCAACACTGAAGCTTTCTTT
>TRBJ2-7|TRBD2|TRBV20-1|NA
CSATLTSGRVDSYEQYF
TGCAGTGCTACTCTGACTAGCGGGAGGGTGGACTCCTACGAGCAGTACTTC
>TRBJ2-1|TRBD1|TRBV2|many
CASSDPGQGDNEQFF
TGTGCCAGCAGTGACCCCGGACAGGGGGATAATGAGCAGTTCTTC
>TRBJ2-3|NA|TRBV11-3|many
CASSLPDSFTDTQYF
TGTGCCAGCAGCCTGCCGGACAGTTTCACAGATACGCAGTATTTT
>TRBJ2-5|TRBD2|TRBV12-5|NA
CASGTVSSGPQETQYF
TGTGCTAGTGGTACGGTGTCTAGCGGGCCCCAAGAGACCCAGTACTTC
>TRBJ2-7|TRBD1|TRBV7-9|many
CASSHWGQADIGQYF
TGTGCCAGCAGCCACTGGGGACAGGCGGACATTGGGCAGTACTTC
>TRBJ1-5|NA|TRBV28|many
CASSPGARGNQPQHF
TGTGCCAGCAGCCCAGGGGCGCGGGGCAATCAGCCCCAGCATTTT
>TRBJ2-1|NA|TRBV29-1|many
CSVGDLGSYNEQFF
TGCAGCGTTGGGGACCTGGGCTCCTACAATGAGCAGTTCTTC
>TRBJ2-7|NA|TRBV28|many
CASSRRGEQYF
TGTGCCAGCAGCCGGAGGGGCGAGCAGTACTTC
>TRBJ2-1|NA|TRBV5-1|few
CASSRGAALRYNEQFF
TGCGCCAGCAGCAGGGGGGCGGCCCTGAGGTACAATGAGCAGTTCTTC
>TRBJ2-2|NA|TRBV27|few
CASSLLGIANTGELFF
TGTGCCAGCAGTTTATTGGGCATCGCGAACACCGGGGAGCTGTTTTTT
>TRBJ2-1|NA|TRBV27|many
CASSLKYGLTANEQFF
TGTGCCAGCAGTTTAAAATATGGCCTGACCGCCAATGAGCAGTTCTTC
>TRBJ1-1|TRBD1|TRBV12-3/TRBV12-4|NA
CASSLYQGATEAFF
TGTGCCAGCAGTTTGTATCAGGGGGCCACTGAAGCTTTCTTT
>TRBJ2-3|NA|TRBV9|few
CASSVGGGRPTDTQYF
TGTGCCAGCAGCGTAGGGGGGGGCAGGCCCACAGATACGCAGTATTTT
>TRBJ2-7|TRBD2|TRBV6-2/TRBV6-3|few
CASSRLAGVSYEQYF
TGTGCCAGCAGTCGACTAGCGGGAGTATCCTACGAGCAGTACTTC
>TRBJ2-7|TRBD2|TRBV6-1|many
CASSTTTSAYEQYF
TGTGCCAGCAGTACCACAACTAGCGCGTACGAGCAGTACTTC
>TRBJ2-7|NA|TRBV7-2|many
CASSYGLYYEQYF
TGTGCCAGCAGCTACGGACTATACTACGAGCAGTACTTC
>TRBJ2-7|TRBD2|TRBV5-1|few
CASSLGTRSYGQYF
TGCGCCAGCAGCTTGGGGACTAGGTCCTACGGGCAGTACTTC
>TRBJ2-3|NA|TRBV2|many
CASSDWGGGSTDTQYF
TGTGCCAGCAGTGACTGGGGCGGGGGCAGCACAGATACGCAGTATTTT
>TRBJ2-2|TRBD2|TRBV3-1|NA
CASSQVRLATGELFF
TGTGCCAGCAGCCAAGTGAGACTAGCTACCGGGGAGCTGTTTTTT
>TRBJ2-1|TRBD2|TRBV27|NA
CASSLAAGAGHEQFF
TGTGCCAGCAGTTTAGCGGCGGGAGCGGGGCATGAGCAGTTCTTC
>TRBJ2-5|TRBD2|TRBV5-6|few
CASSPKGLADQETQYF
TGTGCCAGCAGCCCAAAGGGTCTAGCGGACCAAGAGACCCAGTACTTC
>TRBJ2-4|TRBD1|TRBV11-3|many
CASSTDREYIQYF
TGTGCCAGCAGCACAGACAGGGAATACATTCAGTACTTC
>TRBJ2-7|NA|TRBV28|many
CASRRVSYEQYF
TGTGCCAGCAGGCGGGTAAGCTACGAGCAGTACTTC
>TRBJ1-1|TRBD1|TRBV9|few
CASNRGGTEAFF
TGTGCCAGCAACAGGGGAGGCACTGAAGCTTTCTTT
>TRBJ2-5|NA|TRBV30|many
CAWSQGGRETQYF
TGTGCCTGGAGCCAGGGGGGGCGGGAGACCCAGTACTTC
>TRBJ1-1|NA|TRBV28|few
CASSGGGVNTEAFF
TGTGCCAGCTCCGGGGGGGGAGTGAACACTGAAGCTTTCTTT
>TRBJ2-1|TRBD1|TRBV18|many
CASSPGDRGFEQFF
TGTGCCAGCTCACCGGGGGACAGGGGATTTGAGCAGTTCTTC
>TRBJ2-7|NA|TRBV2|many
CASSEGRARHHEQYF
TGTGCCAGCAGTGAGGGTAGGGCGCGTCATCACGAGCAGTACTTC